The present T cell receptor (beta chain) was sequenced within a study of cytomegalovirus exposure and HLA in healthy donors. Method: immunoSEQ multiplex PCR; TCRdb's copy keeps in-frame clones and lacks some. The sample records tens of thousands of clones, 95% to 98% being singletons. This clone was observed once. CDR3 length: 15 amino acids. CDR1 is MNHNY, CDR2 SVGAGI, per germline (reference sequence). The trim removed 7 bases at V and 9 bases at J, leaving 9 bases unmatched. The sequence was collected from a woman under 30 in good health and CMV-seropositive. The chain uses TRBV6-6 and TRBJ2-1; 13 bases fit TRBD2. Sequencing was carried out using PBMCs. The CDR3 sequence: CASIPRTSGSFEQFF. In nucleotides, the CDR3 is TGTGCCAGCATACCACGGACTAGCGGGAGTTTTGAGCAGTTCTTC.